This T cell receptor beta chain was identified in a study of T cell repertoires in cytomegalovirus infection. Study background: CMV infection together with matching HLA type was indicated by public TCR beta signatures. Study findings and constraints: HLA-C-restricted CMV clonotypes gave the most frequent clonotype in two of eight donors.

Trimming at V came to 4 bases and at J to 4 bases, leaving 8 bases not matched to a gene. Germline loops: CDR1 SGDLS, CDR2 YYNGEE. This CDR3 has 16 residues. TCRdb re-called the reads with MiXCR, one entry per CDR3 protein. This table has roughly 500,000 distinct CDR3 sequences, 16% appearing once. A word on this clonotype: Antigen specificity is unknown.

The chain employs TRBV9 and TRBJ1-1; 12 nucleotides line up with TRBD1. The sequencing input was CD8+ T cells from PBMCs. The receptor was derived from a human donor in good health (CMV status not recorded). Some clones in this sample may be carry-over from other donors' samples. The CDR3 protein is CASSLSRDRGPTEAFF. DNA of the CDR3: TGTGCCAGCAGCCTTAGTAGGGACAGGGGGCCCACTGAAGCTTTCTTT. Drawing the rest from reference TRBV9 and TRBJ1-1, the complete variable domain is DSGVTQTPKHLITATGQRVTLRCSPRSGDLSVYWYQQSLDQGLQFLIQYYNGEERAKGNILERFSAQQFPDLHSELNLSSLELGDSALYFCASSLSRDRGPTEAFFGQGTRLTVV.